The 24 T cell receptor beta chains reported below all come from one sample, sequenced in a study of beta chain features in type 1 diabetes. These receptors lack a known antigen. Every isolated RNA sample was fully reverse transcribed, so sequencing captured expressed TCRB transcripts. Clones were read by immunoSEQ multiplex PCR, and TCRdb kept only the in-frame ones, dropping some. The sample has approximately 600,000 clones; around 12% are singletons. Notes on the study in general: Shortening of TCRB CDR3s, moderate but significant, appeared in all four CD4+ subsets of Type 1 diabetes patients.

Sample: naive CD4+ T cells from blood. These TCRs come from a man aged 25 to 45 with type 1 diabetes.

This clone was found a few times. The chain carries TRBV7-2 and TRBJ2-7, with D possibly TRBD2 on 5 matching bases. Deletions cut 3 bases from V and 3 bases from J, with 9 bases between. This CDR3 is 13 amino acids long. From germline, CDR1 is SGHTA and CDR2 FQGNSA. CDR3 nucleotides: TGTGCCAGCAGCTTTCAAGAGGGCTACGAGCAGTACTTC. As protein: CASSFQEGYEQYF. Filled out from reference TRBV7-2 and TRBJ2-7, the complete variable domain reads GAGVSQSPSNKVTEKGKDVELRCDPISGHTALYWYRQSLGQGLEFLIYFQGNSAPDKSGLPSDRFSAERTGGSVSTLTIQRTQQEDSAVYLCASSFQEGYEQYFGPGTRLTVT.

A few counts support this clone. The chain employs TRBV6-5 and TRBJ2-7; the D is unclear. CDR3 length: 12 residues. Per germline, CDR1 MNHEY and CDR2 SVGAGI. The V end lost 7 bases, the J end lost 3 bases, and 10 bases lay between the germline ends. The CDR3 region has the DNA TGTGCCAGCACCGACACAGTCTACGAGCAGTACTTC. Translated, it gives CASTDTVYEQYF.

This clone has more than one count but fewer than ten. V and J are TRBV19 and TRBJ2-2; 9 bases are shared with TRBD2. This CDR3 comprises 16 residues. Trimming removed 4 bases from V and 4 bases from J; junction bases left unmatched: 7. Germline V CDR1 and CDR2: LNHDA, SQIVND (reference sequence). The CDR3 nucleotides are TGTGCCAGTAGTAGCACTAGCGGGCCCGTCACCGGGGAGCTGTTTTTT. Translation: CASSSTSGPVTGELFF.

This clone showed up just a few times. The chain links TRBV7-7 to TRBJ2-5; TRBD2 might be the D (6 bases). CDR1 is SSHAT, CDR2 FNYEAQ, per germline (reference sequence). V gave up 1 base and J gave up 5 bases, with 14 bases separating them. CDR3 size: 15 residues. Here the CDR3 reads CASSLEGLTGETQYF. The CDR3 DNA sequence: TGTGCCAGCAGCTTAGAGGGACTCACCGGGGAGACCCAGTACTTC.

This clone was picked up a small number of times. V usage is TRBV9 and J usage is TRBJ2-7; unclear D gene. Germline CDR1 is SGDLS and CDR2 is YYNGEE. The CDR3 consists of 12 residues. Trimming took 1 base from V and 3 from J, leaving 5 bases between them. CDR3 sequence: CASSVNNYEQYF. CDR3 bases: TGTGCCAGCAGCGTAAACAACTACGAGCAGTACTTC.

The chain is built from TRBV12-5 and TRBJ1-5; no firm D call. This CDR3 spans 20 amino acids. V was shortened by 0 bases and J by 1 base, with 22 bases between the two germline ends. Germline V gene data show CDR1 as LGHNT and CDR2 as FRNRAP. This chain's CDR3 is CASGLVLNVGSLRSNQPQHF. Here the CDR3 DNA reads TGTGCTAGTGGTTTGGTATTGAATGTGGGCTCCCTACGGAGCAATCAGCCCCAGCATTTT.

The V gene is TRBV25-1, the J gene TRBJ1-2, with D tentatively TRBD1 (5 bases). The ends were cut back, 5 bases at V and 4 bases at J, with 14 bases in the middle. Germline CDR1 MGHDK, CDR2 SYGVNS. The CDR3 consists of 14 residues. The CDR3 region is CASSNWLGVYGYTF. CDR3 coding DNA: TGTGCCAGCAGTAACTGGTTAGGGGTCTATGGCTACACCTTC.

The sample holds a few counts of this clone. This sequence joins TRBV29-1 and TRBJ2-1; possibly TRBD2 for D (5 bases). Trimming pared 0 bases from V and 4 bases from J, leaving 10 bases between. There are 14 residues in the CDR3. Germline-derived CDR1 and CDR2 are SQVTM and ANQGSEA. CDR3 amino acids: CSVEDRGDYNEQFF. CDR3 DNA: TGCAGCGTTGAAGATCGGGGTGATTACAATGAGCAGTTCTTC.

The chain employs TRBV18 and TRBJ2-7; D call uncertain. V was shortened by 3 bases and J by 6 bases, with 15 bases between the two germline ends. This CDR3 comprises 14 residues. Germline CDR1 is KGHSH and CDR2 is LQKENI. The CDR3 loop reads CASSPSGYWGEQYF. DNA for the CDR3: TGTGCCAGCTCACCCTCCGGGTACTGGGGCGAGCAGTACTTC.

This clone has more than one count but fewer than ten. The chain employs TRBV25-1 and TRBJ2-2, with D possibly matching TRBD1 (6 bases). Per the germline V gene, CDR1 is MGHDK and CDR2 is SYGVNS. The CDR3 is 15 residues long. With 1 base removed from V and 13 bases from J, the gap between germline ends came to 19 bases. CDR3 protein: CASSESGTPVRGLFF. The CDR3 DNA reads TGTGCCAGCAGTGAATCCGGGACACCCGTTCGGGGGCTGTTTTTT.

The gene calls are TRBV10-3 and TRBJ2-7; D might be TRBD1 (6 bases). V was trimmed by 10 bases and J by 7 bases, leaving 20 bases between them. Germline loops: CDR1 ENHRY, CDR2 SYGVKD. The CDR3 contains 13 residues. CDR3 sequence: CATLGHPRTEQYF. The CDR3 nucleotides read TGTGCCACCCTGGGACACCCGAGGACGGAGCAGTACTTC.

This clone occurred a few times. The chain couples TRBV15 to TRBJ2-1, with 8 nucleotides matching TRBD2. CDR1 LNHNV and CDR2 YYDKDF come from the germline V gene (reference sequence). Unmatched junction bases numbered 1, after V lost 3 bases and J lost 3 bases. This CDR3 comprises 14 residues. CDR3 protein: CATSSGGDYNEQFF. Here the CDR3 DNA reads TGTGCCACCAGCAGCGGGGGGGACTACAATGAGCAGTTCTTC.

This clone occurred a few times. The CDR3 sequence: CASSLTPQGINGYTF. CDR3 DNA: TGTGCCAGCAGCTTAACCCCCCAGGGTATTAATGGCTACACCTTC. V is TRBV7-9 and J is TRBJ1-2; weak D call: TRBD1 (5 bases). The CDR3 loop spans 15 amino acids. V was pared by 2 bases and J by 6 bases, with 16 bases between. CDR1 and CDR2 (germline): SEHNR, FQNEAQ (reference sequence).

The chain recombines TRBV29-1 with TRBJ1-2; D not certain. Germline CDR1 is SQVTM and CDR2 is ANQGSEA. The CDR3 is made up of 10 amino acids. V lost 5 bases and J lost 10, with 11 bases in between. The CDR3 region is CSVREQHYTF. The DNA of the CDR3 is TGCAGCGTTCGTGAACAGCACTACACCTTC.

The chain carries TRBV4-2 and TRBJ2-2, with 10 bases fitting TRBD2. V trimming: 1 base; J trimming: 6 bases; junction bases outside the gene matches: 5. Germline-derived CDR1 and CDR2 are LGHNA and YNFKEQ. The CDR3 runs 16 residues. The CDR3 spells CASSQASSGGPGELFF. The CDR3 DNA is TGTGCCAGCAGCCAAGCGTCTAGCGGGGGACCCGGGGAGCTGTTTTTT.

The chain uses TRBV7-2 and TRBJ1-5; possible D gene TRBD1, 6 bases. The germline V and J ends were trimmed by 11 bases and 6 bases, with 20 bases remaining between them. CDR1 and CDR2 (germline): SGHTA, FQGNSA. The CDR3 has 14 residues. CDR3 nucleotide sequence: TGTGCCCTACCCCACGGAGGGGGGGTTCAGCCCCAGCATTTT. It is translated as CALPHGGGVQPQHF.

This clone occurred a few times. The J gene is TRBJ2-5, the V gene TRBV10-2, with 15 bases that match TRBD2. J lost 2 bases, V lost 6 bases, and 4 bases had no gene match. This CDR3 is 16 amino acids long. In germline, CDR1 is WSHSY, CDR2 SAAADI. The CDR3 bases are TGCGCCAGCAGCTTAGGACTAGCGGGGGGGCAAGAGACCCAGTACTTC. This sequence encodes CASSLGLAGGQETQYF.

This clone was counted only a few times. The chain is built from TRBV11-2 and TRBJ2-5, with D unclear. From germline, CDR1 is SGHAT and CDR2 FQNNGV. The CDR3 has 14 residues. Trimming shortened V by 0 bases and J by 7 bases, and 12 bases separated the two germline ends. The CDR3 nucleotides are TGTGCCAGCAGCTTAGATCAATTTTCCCTGACCCAGTACTTC. Its protein is CASSLDQFSLTQYF.

The V gene is TRBV7-8, the J gene TRBJ2-3; 10 bases are a match to TRBD2. Germline-derived CDR1 and CDR2 are SGHVS and FQNEAQ. V was pared by 4 bases and J by 2 bases, with 6 bases of the junction left unmatched. The CDR3 is 16 residues long. This CDR3 reads CASSSRLAGSTDTQYF. DNA of the CDR3: TGTGCCAGCAGCTCGCGACTAGCGGGTTCCACAGATACGCAGTATTTT.

A remark on this clone: Within the sample, other DNA sequences also encode this same CDR3. The CDR3 is CASSFTRTDTQYF. In DNA form, the CDR3 reads TGTGCCAGCAGTTTTACCCGCACAGATACGCAGTATTTT. The V call is TRBV27, the J call TRBJ2-3; D not certain. The CDR3 runs to 13 residues. Germline lookup yields CDR1 MNHEY and CDR2 SMNVEV (reference sequence). Deletions cut 3 bases from V and 1 base from J, with 5 bases between.

On this clone itself: Other DNA sequences of this sample code for an identical CDR3. The chain recombines TRBV18 with TRBJ1-2; TRBD1 matches 7 bases. V lost 2 bases to trimming and J lost 4 bases; unmatched junction nucleotides: 1. Looked up from germline, CDR1 is KGHSH and CDR2 is LQKENI. This CDR3 has 13 residues. The CDR3 loop reads CASSPGTAYGYTF. In nucleotides, the CDR3 is TGTGCCAGCTCACCAGGGACAGCCTATGGCTACACCTTC.

The V gene is TRBV7-8, the J gene TRBJ1-5, with 9 bases fitting TRBD1. This CDR3 is 20 amino acids long. Per the germline V gene, CDR1 is SGHVS and CDR2 is FQNEAQ. J gave up 2 bases and V 4 bases, and 18 bases lay outside the gene matches. The DNA of the CDR3 is TGTGCCAGCAGCTCACACCGAGATACAGGGGGCGGAGGGGGCAATCAGCCCCAGCATTTT. This sequence encodes CASSSHRDTGGGGGNQPQHF.

This clone has just a few counts. The chain couples TRBV5-1 to TRBJ2-7; 8 bases are a match to TRBD2. Looked up from germline, CDR1 is SGHRS and CDR2 is YFSETQ. V trimming: 0 bases; J trimming: 4 bases; junction bases outside the gene matches: 3. This CDR3 region has 14 residues. DNA for the CDR3: TGCGCCAGCAGCTTGGGACTAGCGCCTTACGAGCAGTACTTC. Protein product: CASSLGLAPYEQYF.

The rearrangement uses TRBV4-3 and TRBJ2-2; D not resolved. V lost 0 bases and J 7 bases, leaving 15 bases between the germline ends. The CDR3 runs to 16 residues. The germline V gene encodes CDR1 LGHNA and CDR2 YSLEER. CDR3 coding DNA: TGCGCCAGCAGCCAAGATTATTCTATAACGGACGGGGAGCTGTTTTTT. Protein sequence: CASSQDYSITDGELFF.